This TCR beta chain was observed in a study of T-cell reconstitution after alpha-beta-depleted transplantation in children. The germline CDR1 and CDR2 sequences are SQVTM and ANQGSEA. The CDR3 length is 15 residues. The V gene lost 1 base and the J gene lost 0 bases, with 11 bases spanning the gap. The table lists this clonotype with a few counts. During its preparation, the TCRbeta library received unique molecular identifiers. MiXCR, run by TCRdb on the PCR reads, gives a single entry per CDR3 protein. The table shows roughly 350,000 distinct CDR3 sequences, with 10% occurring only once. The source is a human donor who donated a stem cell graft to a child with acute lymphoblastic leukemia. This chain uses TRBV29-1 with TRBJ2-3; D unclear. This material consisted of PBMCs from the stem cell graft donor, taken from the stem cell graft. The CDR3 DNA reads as TGCAGCGTTGAAGGCGTGACACTGAGCACAGATACGCAGTATTTT. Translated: CSVEGVTLSTDTQYF.